This note documents a single T cell receptor beta chain sequence. Per germline, CDR1 SQVTM and CDR2 ANQGSEA. The CDR3 covers 15 residues. Deletions cut 7 bases from V and 0 bases from J, with 16 bases between. This entry belongs to a study of beta chain features in type 1 diabetes. Sequencing targeted expressed TCRB transcripts, as all isolated RNA had been reverse transcribed. The protocol was immunoSEQ multiplex PCR, while the TCRdb copy is restricted to in-frame clones and leaves out a portion. The profile shows nearly 250,000 clones, around 68% of them singletons. J is TRBJ1-3 and V is TRBV29-1; D not resolved. The source of this sequence is a man in his thirties or forties in good health. Source material: naive CD4+ T cells from blood. CDR3 sequence reads: CSASPRPSSGNTIYF. CDR3 nucleotides: TGCAGCGCTTCCCCTCGGCCCTCCTCTGGAAACACCATATATTTT.